This entry lists 17 T cell receptor beta chains sequenced from one sample in a study of control samples from healthy donors and cancer patients. TCRdb keeps only in-frame clones here, not all; method: immunoSEQ multiplex PCR. The sample lists 35,000 to 50,000 clones; over 65% were seen once. The material sequenced was blood. These receptors were collected from a man in his fifties or sixties in good health.

V is TRBV6-1 and J is TRBJ1-1, with D possibly TRBD1 on 5 matching bases. The ends were cut back, 2 bases at V and 0 bases at J, with 10 bases in the middle. CDR1 is MNHNS and CDR2 is SASEGT in the germline V gene. This CDR3 contains 15 residues. The DNA for the CDR3 is TGTGCCAGCAGTGAATTCTGGACACTGAACACTGAAGCTTTCTTT. It codes for CASSEFWTLNTEAFF.

The chain links TRBV28 to TRBJ1-1; 7 nucleotides align to TRBD1. The CDR3 runs 12 residues. V dropped 8 bases and J dropped 4; count of bases not matched to a gene: 4. Germline CDR1 reads MDHEN; CDR2 reads SYDVKM. As DNA, the CDR3 is TGTGCCAGCCGACAGGGTTTCACTGAAGCTTTCTTT. Its protein is CASRQGFTEAFF.

V gene TRBV6-6 combines with J gene TRBJ1-6, with D possibly TRBD1 on 5 matching bases. Deletions cut 0 bases from V and 5 bases from J, with 5 bases between. Germline-derived CDR1 and CDR2 are MNHNY and SVGAGI (reference sequence). CDR3 length equals 14 residues. CDR3 in DNA: TGTGCCAGCAGTTACTCAGGGGATAATTCACCCCTCCACTTT. Encoded protein: CASSYSGDNSPLHF.

The chain carries TRBV6-6 and TRBJ2-2; 15 positions match TRBD2. The ends lost 5 bases at V and 1 base at J; junction bases unmatched: 2. The germline V gene encodes CDR1 MNHNY and CDR2 SVGAGI (reference sequence). The CDR3 runs to 17 residues. CDR3 in amino acids: CASSRGLAGGNTGELFF. CDR3 sequence (DNA): TGTGCCAGCAGTCGGGGACTAGCGGGGGGGAACACCGGGGAGCTGTTTTTT.

V is TRBV6-6 and J is TRBJ2-7; no clear D. CDR3 length equals 15 residues. V was trimmed by 2 bases and J by 0 bases, leaving 11 bases between them. CDR1 MNHNY and CDR2 SVGAGI come from the germline V gene (reference sequence). In nucleotides, the CDR3 is TGTGCCAGCAGTTACAGTCCTGGAAGCTCCTACGAGCAGTACTTC. Translating gives CASSYSPGSSYEQYF.

This rearrangement joins TRBV7-2 to TRBJ2-4, with TRBD2 identical over 7 bases. With 6 bases clipped from V and 4 bases from J, the junction kept 6 bases outside the gene matches. The germline V gene encodes CDR1 SGHTA and CDR2 FQGNSA. There are 14 residues in the CDR3. The CDR3 DNA follows: TGTGCCAGCAGTTCTGAGCGGGGTAAAAACATTCAGTACTTC. It encodes CASSSERGKNIQYF.

This rearrangement joins TRBV30 to TRBJ2-7; D unclear. The CDR3 totals 13 residues. Germline values: CDR1 GTSNPN, CDR2 SVGIG (reference sequence). V gave up 0 bases and J gave up 1 base, with 7 bases separating them. CDR3 sequence (DNA): TGTGCCTGGAGTGTACGCCTTTCCTACGAGCAGTACTTC. It translates to CAWSVRLSYEQYF. Full variable domain (missing parts from reference TRBV30 and TRBJ2-7): SQTIHQWPATLVQPVGSPLSLECTVEGTSNPNLYWYRQAAGRGLQLLFYSVGIGQISSEVPQNLSASRPQDRQFILSSKKLLLSDSGFYLCAWSVRLSYEQYFGPGTRLTVT.

J is TRBJ2-7 and V is TRBV19; a weak D match, TRBD1 (6 bases). With 8 bases removed from V and 3 bases from J, the gap between germline ends came to 20 bases. The CDR3 covers 15 residues. Germline CDR1 and CDR2: LNHDA and SQIVND (reference sequence). The CDR3 loop is CASRLRGNGIYEQYF. DNA for the CDR3: TGTGCCAGTCGCCTCAGGGGTAATGGGATCTACGAGCAGTACTTC.

V usage is TRBV5-5 and J usage is TRBJ2-5, with a tentative D call TRBD1 (8 bases). There are 16 residues in the CDR3. Germline lookup yields CDR1 SGHKS and CDR2 YYEKEE (reference sequence). Trimming took 4 bases from V and 2 from J, leaving 18 bases between them. This chain's CDR3 is CASSRNTGGGQETQYF. CDR3 bases: TGTGCCAGCAGCCGCAATACAGGGGGAGGGCAAGAGACCCAGTACTTC.

As for this clone: Within the sample, other DNA sequences also encode this same CDR3. The rearrangement joins TRBV11-2 to TRBJ1-6, with D hard to call. The CDR3 consists of 13 residues. Trimming cost V 0 bases and J 7 bases, with 4 bases left between them. The V gene's germline CDR1 is SGHAT and CDR2 FQNNGV. The CDR3 loop is CASSLDRNSPLHF. In nucleotides, the CDR3 is TGTGCCAGCAGCTTAGATCGCAATTCACCCCTCCACTTT.

V gene TRBV5-1 combines with J gene TRBJ2-3, with 9 bases lining up with TRBD2. Germline V CDR1 and CDR2: SGHRS, YFSETQ. CDR3 size: 16 residues. Unmatched junction bases numbered 8, after V lost 3 bases and J lost 3 bases. The CDR3 nucleotides read TGCGCCAGCAGCTCATGGGCTGGACTAGCGACAGATACGCAGTATTTT. Its translation: CASSSWAGLATDTQYF. The full variable domain, in which reference TRBV5-1 and TRBJ2-3 provide the parts outside the CDR3, is KAGVTQTPRYLIKTRGQQVTLSCSPISGHRSVSWYQQTPGQGLQFLFEYFSETQRNKGNFPGRFSGRQFSNSRSEMNVSTLELGDSALYLCASSSWAGLATDTQYFGPGTRLTVL.

The chain joins TRBV2 to TRBJ2-7; the match to TRBD2 covers 11 bases. The CDR3 sequence is 18 residues long. The germline V gene has CDR1 SNHLY and CDR2 FYNNEI. V shed 0 bases, J shed 4 bases, and the junction held 11 bases outside the gene matches. The CDR3 sequence is CASSEALLLAGAPYEQYF. CDR3 nucleotide sequence: TGTGCCAGCAGTGAAGCGCTTTTACTAGCGGGAGCCCCATACGAGCAGTACTTC.

This clone was counted between two and nine times. This rearrangement joins TRBV5-6 to TRBJ2-5; 9 bases map to TRBD2. Germline CDR1 is SGHDT and CDR2 is YYEEEE. J gave up 4 bases and V 1 base, and 5 bases lay outside the gene matches. The CDR3 covers 15 residues. The CDR3 sequence is CASSLSAGGRETQYF. Written as DNA, the CDR3 is TGTGCCAGCAGCTTGTCCGCGGGAGGGAGAGAGACCCAGTACTTC.

This chain joins TRBV4-2 and TRBJ2-1; TRBD2 is a possible D gene (5 bases). This CDR3 is 15 amino acids long. Germline CDR1 is LGHNA and CDR2 is YNFKEQ. The V and J ends lost 2 bases and 2 bases respectively, with 10 bases between them. CDR3 in amino acids: CASSQTGRPYNEQFF. The CDR3 DNA reads TGTGCCAGCAGCCAAACGGGAAGGCCCTACAATGAGCAGTTCTTC.

The V and J genes are TRBV19 and TRBJ1-1; 8 nucleotides match TRBD1. Germline V lookup: CDR1 LNHDA, CDR2 SQIVND (reference sequence). V lost 10 bases and J lost 2; bases outside the gene matches: 12. CDR3 length: 15 residues. In DNA, the CDR3 is TGTGCCACCACCCCCCGGACAGGGATCAACACTGAAGCTTTCTTT. Its protein is CATTPRTGINTEAFF.

The chain combines TRBV19 with TRBJ2-1; TRBD2 agrees at 9 bases. J was trimmed by 2 bases and V by 3 bases; bases with no gene match: 20. The CDR3 is made up of 21 amino acids. The germline V gene has CDR1 LNHDA and CDR2 SQIVND (reference sequence). CDR3 nucleotide sequence: TGTGCCAGTAGTATCATCGGCGGTGGCGGGAGGGCCACGTGGACCTACAATGAGCAGTTCTTC. Translated: CASSIIGGGGRATWTYNEQFF.

This chain connects TRBV5-4 to TRBJ2-3; 9 bases align to TRBD1. V was clipped by 5 bases and J by 5 bases; unmatched bases: 6. The CDR3 has 14 amino acids. In germline, CDR1 is SGHNT, CDR2 YYREEE (reference sequence). The CDR3 sequence is CASSQGQGRDTQYF. The CDR3 region has the DNA TGTGCCAGCAGTCAAGGACAGGGGAGAGATACGCAGTATTTT. Full variable domain (rest looked up from reference TRBV5-4 and TRBJ2-3): ETGVTQSPTHLIKTRGQQVTLRCSSQSGHNTVSWYQQALGQGPQFIFQYYREEENGRGNFPPRFSGLQFPNYSSELNVNALELDDSALYLCASSQGQGRDTQYFGPGTRLTVL.